The clone carrying this T cell receptor beta chain has more than one count but fewer than ten. From around 0.4 ug of RNA, a library with molecular barcoded alpha/delta and beta/gamma adaptors was made. One entry per CDR3 protein, called by TCRdb with MiXCR from the reads. The profile shows roughly 93,000 distinct CDR3 sequences, around a fifth of them singletons. This entry comes from a study of read filtering for tumor transcriptome and immune sequencing. Background on the study: RNA-seq yielded only roughly 75 to 1,300 TCR reads, IR-seq about 4 to 10.27 million.

The CDR3 is 14 amino acids. V was shortened by 4 bases and J by 2 bases, with 11 bases between the two germline ends. This sequence originates from a donor at least 40 years old with multiple myeloma. Specimen: a population of CD138-negative cells sorted from bone marrow. V gene TRBV12-3 or TRBV12-4 combines with J gene TRBJ1-2; D unclear. CDR3 loop: CASSYYPENYGYTF. DNA for the CDR3: TGTGCCAGCAGTTATTATCCGGAGAACTATGGCTACACCTTC.